The entry below gives a single T cell receptor beta chain sequence along with its context. Its antigen is as yet unknown. The data were obtained in a study of radiation and T cells in renal cell carcinoma. The treatment was: 15 Gy SBRT to primary tumor, nephrectomy 4 weeks later. CDR1 is MNHEY, CDR2 SMNVEV, per germline (reference sequence). The V end was cut by 5 bases, the J end by 6 bases, with 23 bases between. The CDR3 runs to 16 residues. Study conclusions and caveats: Irradiated tumors held more dominant CDR3 motifs than control tumors.

Some clones are missing from TCRdb's copy, which holds only in-frame ones; the method was immunoSEQ multiplex PCR. The repertoire holds 4,500 or so clones, roughly 58% seen once, with around 42% in the top ten. This sequence joins TRBV27 and TRBJ2-7; D uncertain. Sample: tumor tissue, taken from a patient whose treatment included radiotherapy and nephrectomy. This clonotype originated in a woman aged 55-69 years with renal cell carcinoma. The DNA for the CDR3 is TGTGCCAGCAGTCCCCTCCGGGCGTCTACTGCTATCGAGCAGTACTTC. Translated: CASSPLRASTAIEQYF.